What follows is one T cell receptor beta chain and its context. Its cognate antigen has yet to be identified. No qualities accompany the bases; no much larger clone lies one base away. This record belongs to a study of T cell responses to AZD1222 COVID-19 vaccine (dated by TCRdb to about 2021). With respect to the entire study: AZD1222 recipients given second doses at about 4 weeks or at about 12 weeks were pooled, since spike-specific TCR depth and breadth were not found to differ between the two schedules. TCR sequencing covered over 230 trial participants: approximately 200 given two doses of AZD1222 and 26 given two doses of MenACWY control vaccine. Trial participants were enrolled into age subgroups of 18-55, 56-69 and 70-plus years, which contained approximately 150, 28 and 58 TCR-sequenced participants, respectively.

Explained via the paper, the time point label denotes: baseline before first vaccination. The vaccinee samples were drawn from two UK trials, COV001 and COV002, one of which was a single-blind randomized controlled phase 2/3 trial testing AZD1222 (ChAdOx1 nCoV-19) in healthy adults. Trial participant PBMC samples were collected at day 0 and day 28 after the second dose for TCRbeta chain sequencing. The investigation overall reported the following: Conclusions about previously exposed vaccinees are limited because only a handful of AZD1222 recipients were SARS-CoV-2 seropositive at baseline. No day 14 peak-response samples were available, so repertoires were characterized only after the peak T cell response. A significant rise in spike-specific TCR breadth and depth was observed after two AZD1222 doses relative to day 0 and relative to MenACWY recipients. The 56-69-year group was small, and its depth increase did not reach significance, likely because of low power. Participants were mostly white British and included more females than males, and it was suggested by the authors that clonal diversity may have been underestimated. The whole spike protein was spanned by vaccine-associated CD4 TCRs, and dominant responses were seen in regions 160-218 and 743-854. Epitopes outside the regions mutated in the B.1.351 and B.1.1.7 variants were reportedly recognized by nearly half of the unique spike-specific TCRs.

The CDR3 regions of human TCRbeta chains were analyzed by immunosequencing. Per the original workflow: Repertoire TCRs were checked for matches against a reference library of SARS-CoV-2-specific TCRs that had been generated using the MIRA antigen-specificity platform. Breadth was defined as the fraction of unique TCRs that were SARS-CoV-2-associated. Depth was defined as the fraction of total T cells that were SARS-CoV-2-associated. Using the MIRA data, each spike-specific TCR was mapped to the spike region that the TCR reacts to and placed in a CD4 or CD8 class. Log10-transformed breadth and depth values were compared by one-way ANOVA with Sidak's multiple comparisons tests. The immuneACCESS repertoire file appears here via TCRdb, limited to in-frame rearrangements. These files lack a portion of the clones; in checked studies, under half of the deficit traces to unresolved V genes, and the cause of the others is not known. That table gives V, J and clone size, and the DNA gave D and trimming. Recorded for this sample are some 98,000 clones; over 75% of them occurred a single time. The top ten constitute roughly 15% of the sample.

The TCR comes from an adult in good health. The sample in question was peripheral blood, obtained on day 0 of AZD1222 vaccination.

The CDR3 reads as follows: CASSLARGNGEQYF. The nucleotide sequence is given as TGCGCCAGCAGCTTGGCTCGGGGTAATGGCGAGCAGTACTTC. The sequence joins TRBV5-1 to TRBJ2-7; the D gene is perhaps TRBD2, on 5 matching bases. As encoded in the germline V gene, CDR1 is SGHRS while CDR2 is YFSETQ. The junction shows trimming of 0 bases on V and 6 bases on J, plus 13 bases between the germline ends. From the cysteine through the phenylalanine, the CDR3 covers 14 amino acids. This entry keeps only the CDR3 DNA: 42 bases, framed from base 1.